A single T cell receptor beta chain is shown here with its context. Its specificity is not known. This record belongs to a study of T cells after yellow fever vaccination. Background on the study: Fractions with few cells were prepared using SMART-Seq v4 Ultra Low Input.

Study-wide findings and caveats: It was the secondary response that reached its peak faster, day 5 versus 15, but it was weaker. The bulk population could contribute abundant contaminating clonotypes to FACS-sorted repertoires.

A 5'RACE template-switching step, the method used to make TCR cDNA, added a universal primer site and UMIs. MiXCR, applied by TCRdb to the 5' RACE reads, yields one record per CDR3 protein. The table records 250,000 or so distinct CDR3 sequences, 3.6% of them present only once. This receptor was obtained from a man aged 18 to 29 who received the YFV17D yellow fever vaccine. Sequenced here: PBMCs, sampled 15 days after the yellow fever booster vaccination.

DNA for the CDR3: TGTGCCAGCAGCAAGTGGACAGGGCGGCCAGATACGCAGTATTTT. The encoded protein is CASSKWTGRPDTQYF. The rearrangement joins TRBV6-2 or TRBV6-3 to TRBJ2-3; 8 bases fit TRBD1. Germline CDR1 MNHEY, CDR2 SVGEGT. The length of the CDR3 is 15 residues. The junction had 9 bases not matched to a gene; V was cut back by 6 bases and J by 4 bases.